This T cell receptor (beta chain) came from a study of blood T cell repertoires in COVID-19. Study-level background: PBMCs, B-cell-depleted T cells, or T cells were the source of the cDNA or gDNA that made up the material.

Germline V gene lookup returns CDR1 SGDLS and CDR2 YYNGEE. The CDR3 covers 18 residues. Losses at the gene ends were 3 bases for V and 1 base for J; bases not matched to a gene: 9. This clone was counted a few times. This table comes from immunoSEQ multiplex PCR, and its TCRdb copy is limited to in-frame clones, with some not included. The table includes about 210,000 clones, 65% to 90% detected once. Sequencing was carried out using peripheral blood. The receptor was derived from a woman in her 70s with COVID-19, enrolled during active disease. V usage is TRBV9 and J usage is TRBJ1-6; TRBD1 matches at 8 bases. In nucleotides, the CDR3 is TGTGCCAGCAGCGCCGGACAGGGTTGGGCGTCCTATAATTCACCCCTCCACTTT. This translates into CASSAGQGWASYNSPLHF.